This TCR beta chain was recovered during a study of Ad26.COV2.S vaccination and SARS-CoV-2 variants. The table came from immunoSEQ multiplex PCR; TCRdb's copy has only in-frame clones and leaves some out. The profile shows about 480,000 clones, 87% of them singletons. For this clone: Its antigen is as yet unknown.

CDR1 is SGHTA, CDR2 FQGNSA, per germline. The V end was cut by 3 bases, the J end by 2 bases, with 10 bases between. This CDR3 is built from 14 residues. Study findings and constraints: Placebo and vaccine recipients had non-spike TCR breadth that was similar. Ad26.COV2.S recipients had broader spike-specific TCRs (P = 0.0014).

Treatment defined: over 15 received Ad26.COV2.S at low or high dose, single or two shots; roughly five received placebo; per-sample allocation not given. Day 63 after the first vaccine or placebo injection was the time point for sampling. Sequencing used peripheral blood, obtained in a trial of Ad26.COV2.S vaccine versus placebo. The source of this sequence is a person between 18 and 59 years old who received the Ad26.COV2.S COVID-19 vaccine or a placebo. This sequence joins TRBV7-2 and TRBJ1-2; D is unresolved. The CDR3 nucleotides read TGTGCCAGCAGCTTTAGAAGGGAAAACTATGGCTACACCTTC. It encodes CASSFRRENYGYTF.